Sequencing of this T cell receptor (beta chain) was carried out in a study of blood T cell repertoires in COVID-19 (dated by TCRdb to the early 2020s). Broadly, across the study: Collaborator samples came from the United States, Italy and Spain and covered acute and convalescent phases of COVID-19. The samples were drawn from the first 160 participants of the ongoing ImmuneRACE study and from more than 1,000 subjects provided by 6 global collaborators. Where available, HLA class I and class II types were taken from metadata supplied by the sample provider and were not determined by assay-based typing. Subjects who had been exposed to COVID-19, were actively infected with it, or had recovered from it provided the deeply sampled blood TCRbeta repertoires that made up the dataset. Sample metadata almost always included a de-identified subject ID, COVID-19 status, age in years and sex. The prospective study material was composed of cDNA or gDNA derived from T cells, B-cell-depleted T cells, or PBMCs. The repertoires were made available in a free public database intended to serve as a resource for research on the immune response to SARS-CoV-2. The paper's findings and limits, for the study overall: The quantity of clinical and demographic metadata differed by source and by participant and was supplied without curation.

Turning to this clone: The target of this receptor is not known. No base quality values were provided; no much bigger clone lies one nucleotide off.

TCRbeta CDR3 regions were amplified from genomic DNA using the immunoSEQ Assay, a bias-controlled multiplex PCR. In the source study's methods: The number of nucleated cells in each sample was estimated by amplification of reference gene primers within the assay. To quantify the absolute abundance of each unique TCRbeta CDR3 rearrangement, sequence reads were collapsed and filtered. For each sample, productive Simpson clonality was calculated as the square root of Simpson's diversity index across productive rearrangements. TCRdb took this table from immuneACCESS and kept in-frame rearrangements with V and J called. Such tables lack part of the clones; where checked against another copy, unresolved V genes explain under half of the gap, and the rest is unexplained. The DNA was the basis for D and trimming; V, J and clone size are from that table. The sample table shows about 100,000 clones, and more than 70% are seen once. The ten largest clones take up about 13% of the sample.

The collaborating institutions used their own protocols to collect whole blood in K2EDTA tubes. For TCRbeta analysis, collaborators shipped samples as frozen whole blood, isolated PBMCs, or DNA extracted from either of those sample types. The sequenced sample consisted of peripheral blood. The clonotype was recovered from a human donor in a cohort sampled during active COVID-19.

The DNA reads as follows: TGTGCCAGCAGTTACTCTACGGCCTACGAGCAGTACTTC. Its translation is CASSYSTAYEQYF. This sequence uses TRBV6-5 and TRBJ2-7; confidence is insufficient to name the D gene. Based on the germline V gene, the CDR1 and CDR2 sequences are MNHEY and SVGAGI. V is pared back by 0 bases and J by 2 bases, with 5 bases lying between the germline termini. Including cysteine and phenylalanine, the CDR3 has 13 amino acids. The kept DNA is CDR3 alone, 39 bases in frame from the first base.